Listed here are 21 T cell receptor beta chains from one sample, sequenced in a study of T-cell reconstitution after alpha-beta-depleted transplantation in children. Library preparation (for TCRbeta) was performed with unique molecular identifiers. TCRdb redid the calling of the PCR reads with MiXCR, one entry per CDR3 protein. The table lists 40,000 to 55,000 distinct CDR3 sequences, about 9% of them singletons. Material: PBMCs, mostly from graft donor cells, obtained 60 days after TCRalphabeta/CD19-depleted stem cell transplant. These receptors were collected from a male patient aged 2 to 9 who had a stem cell transplant for chronic granulomatous disease, so the T cells may come from the graft donor.

CDR3 sequence (DNA): TGTGCCAGCAGTCACCTACCCGGGGAGCAGTTCTTC. It yields the protein CASSHLPGEQFF. The chain combines TRBV3-1 with TRBJ2-1; no clear D gene. Looked up from germline, CDR1 is LGHDT and CDR2 is YNNKEL (reference sequence). V shed 6 bases and J shed 10 bases, with 13 bases lying between them. The CDR3 is 12 amino acids.

This clonotype was recorded many times. The DNA of the CDR3 is TGCAGTGCCAGGGTGGGCGGACTTACCTACGAGCAGTACTTC. Translating gives CSARVGGLTYEQYF. The rearrangement links TRBV20-1 to TRBJ2-7; D possibly uses TRBD1 or TRBD2 (5 bases each). This CDR3 spans 14 amino acids. Per germline, CDR1 DFQATT and CDR2 SNEGSKA (reference sequence). V was trimmed by 6 bases and J by 2 bases, leaving 17 bases between them.

In this sample, this clonotype turned up many times. The chain employs TRBV3-1 and TRBJ2-1; D call uncertain. The CDR3 is 15 amino acids. Trimming took 4 bases from V and 4 from J, leaving 14 bases between them. Germline-derived CDR1 and CDR2 are LGHDT and YNNKEL (reference sequence). The CDR3 here is CASSRDITLYNEQFF. DNA for the CDR3: TGTGCCAGCAGCCGAGACATAACCCTTTACAATGAGCAGTTCTTC.

This clonotype occurred many times. The CDR3 coding sequence is TGTGCCAGTAGTACGGGCAGGACTTACAATGAGCAGTTCTTC. This sequence encodes CASSTGRTYNEQFF. The J gene is TRBJ2-1, the V gene TRBV19; tentatively, D is TRBD2 (5 bases). Germline V gene sequence: CDR1 LNHDA, CDR2 SQIVND (reference sequence). The germline V and J ends were trimmed by 4 bases and 4 bases, with 11 bases remaining between them. The CDR3 totals 14 residues.

This clonotype was counted many times. The V gene is TRBV11-2, the J gene TRBJ2-5; 8 bases are shared with TRBD1. Germline CDR1 SGHAT, CDR2 FQNNGV. This CDR3 is built from 14 residues. The J segment lost 2 bases and the V segment lost 4 bases, leaving 3 bases of the junction unmatched. As DNA, the CDR3 is TGTGCCAGCAGCTCACAGGGGGGACAAGAGACCCAGTACTTC. As protein: CASSSQGGQETQYF. Looking up the rest from reference TRBV11-2 and TRBJ2-5 gives the full variable domain: EAGVAQSPRYKIIEKRQSVAFWCNPISGHATLYWYQQILGQGPKLLIQFQNNGVVDDSQLPKDRFSAERLKGVDSTLKIQPAKLEDSAVYLCASSSQGGQETQYFGPGTRLLVL.

This clonotype has a count of ten or more. V is TRBV7-8 and J is TRBJ2-6; D is uncertain. Per germline, CDR1 SGHVS and CDR2 FQNEAQ. V lost 4 bases and J 0 bases, leaving 4 bases between the germline ends. The CDR3 is 14 amino acids. CDR3 in DNA: TGTGCCAGCAGCTCCAGCTCTGGGGCCAACGTCCTGACTTTC. Its translation is CASSSSSGANVLTF.

DNA for the CDR3: TGTGCCAGCAGTTACCGTCCGGAAAAGAGCAATCAGCCCCAGCATTTT. This codes for CASSYRPEKSNQPQHF. This chain links TRBV6-5 with TRBJ1-5; D is uncertain. This CDR3 has 16 amino acids. V was shortened by 2 bases and J by 1 base, with 12 bases between the two germline ends. Germline V gene lookup returns CDR1 MNHEY and CDR2 SVGAGI.

The V and J genes are TRBV4-3 and TRBJ1-2, with 7 bases that match TRBD1. This CDR3 region has 16 residues. V trimming: 4 bases; J trimming: 0 bases; junction bases outside the gene matches: 8. CDR1 LGHNA and CDR2 YSLEER come from the germline V gene. CDR3 protein: CASSPNRGNANYGYTF. The CDR3 nucleotides read TGCGCCAGCAGCCCAAACAGGGGCAACGCTAACTATGGCTACACCTTC.

The chain uses TRBV18 and TRBJ2-3, with 10 positions matching TRBD2. The trim removed 3 bases at V and 3 bases at J, leaving 3 bases unmatched. The CDR3 covers 15 residues. Germline-derived CDR1 and CDR2 are KGHSH and LQKENI. This chain's CDR3 is CASSPLAGETDTQYF. CDR3 coding DNA: TGTGCCAGCTCACCCCTAGCGGGAGAGACAGATACGCAGTATTTT.

This clonotype occurred a few times. V gene TRBV11-2 combines with J gene TRBJ1-2; D might be TRBD1 (5 bases). CDR3 length equals 14 residues. With 5 bases removed from V and 8 bases from J, the gap between germline ends came to 18 bases. The germline V gene has CDR1 SGHAT and CDR2 FQNNGV. In nucleotides, the CDR3 is TGTGCCAGCAGCCAAGGCCGGGGCGGGTCGGGCTACACCTTC. This sequence encodes CASSQGRGGSGYTF.

This chain joins TRBV7-9 and TRBJ1-4, with D maybe TRBD1 (5 bases). In germline, CDR1 is SEHNR, CDR2 FQNEAQ (reference sequence). This CDR3 is 15 amino acids long. V lost 5 bases and J lost 1, with 11 bases in between. The CDR3 DNA follows: TGTGCCAGCAGCCCAGGGACCCTAACTAATGAAAAACTGTTTTTT. Protein sequence: CASSPGTLTNEKLFF.

The sample holds a few counts of this clonotype. The V gene is TRBV18, the J gene TRBJ2-2, with D uncertain. The CDR3 sequence is 13 residues long. V shed 0 bases and J shed 6 bases, with 5 bases lying between them. CDR1 KGHSH and CDR2 LQKENI come from the germline V gene. CDR3 sequence (DNA): TGTGCCAGCTCACCACCGTCCCCCGGGGAGCTGTTTTTT. Translating it yields CASSPPSPGELFF.

Notes on this clonotype: An end of the junction does not agree with germline; a read error may underlie this. The rearrangement links TRBV12-3 or TRBV12-4 to TRBJ2-7, with 12 bases that match TRBD2. This CDR3 contains 12 residues. CDR3 DNA: TGTGCCAGCAGCTCGGGACTAGCGGGTTACGACTTC. Amino acid sequence: CASSSGLAGYDF.

This clonotype was observed many times. The genes are TRBV12-3 or TRBV12-4 and TRBJ2-7; TRBD1 might be the D (6 bases). There are 12 residues in the CDR3. Trimming shortened V by 5 bases and J by 4 bases, and 9 bases separated the two germline ends. This CDR3 reads CASSATGYEQYF. CDR3 DNA: TGTGCCAGCAGTGCCACAGGGTACGAGCAGTACTTC.

This clonotype was seen ten or more times. The CDR3 spells CASSPRVGHSPLHF. Written as DNA, the CDR3 is TGTGCCAGCAGCCCGAGAGTAGGGCATTCACCCCTCCACTTT. V usage is TRBV27 and J usage is TRBJ1-6; D ambiguous. The germline V gene has CDR1 MNHEY and CDR2 SMNVEV (reference sequence). This CDR3 region has 14 residues. Trimming left V 6 bases short and J 8 bases short, with 14 bases between.

This clonotype was recorded at least ten times. The chain couples TRBV13 to TRBJ2-5; TRBD2 matches 11 bases. Germline CDR1 reads PRHDT; CDR2 reads FYEKMQ (reference sequence). Trimming took 3 bases from V and 5 from J; bases not matched to a gene: 14. This CDR3 comprises 18 residues. DNA for the CDR3: TGTGCCAGCAGCTTTTCAGGGGCCCCACTAGCGGGAGTGGAGACCCAGTACTTC. Amino acids: CASSFSGAPLAGVETQYF.

J is TRBJ2-3 and V is TRBV7-9; 12 positions match TRBD1. The CDR3 loop spans 17 amino acids. The ends lost 4 bases at V and 8 bases at J; junction bases unmatched: 13. Germline V CDR1 and CDR2: SEHNR, FQNEAQ (reference sequence). Here the CDR3 DNA reads TGTGCCAGCAGCTCCCCTAGCCGGGACAGGGGGCAGGGTACGCAGTATTTT. Translation gives CASSSPSRDRGQGTQYF.

At least ten counts were recorded for this clonotype. The chain uses TRBV10-3 and TRBJ2-7; D remains ambiguous. CDR3 length: 13 amino acids. Germline V gives CDR1 ENHRY, CDR2 SYGVKD. V gave up 7 bases and J gave up 5 bases, with 15 bases separating them. CDR3 in DNA: TGTGCCATCACCCCGGGCGGCCATAACGAGCAGTACTTC. Its translation: CAITPGGHNEQYF.

In its sample, this clonotype was seen a few times. The chain uses TRBV27 and TRBJ2-7; 11 nucleotides line up with TRBD1. J gave up 3 bases and V 1 base, and 8 bases lay outside the gene matches. CDR1 is MNHEY, CDR2 SMNVEV, per germline (reference sequence). The length of the CDR3 is 17 residues. CDR3 loop: CASSLLGGTGGVYEQYF. The DNA of the CDR3 is TGTGCCAGCAGTTTATTAGGCGGGACAGGGGGAGTCTACGAGCAGTACTTC.

This clonotype was detected many times. The chain is built from TRBV28 and TRBJ2-5, with D perhaps TRBD2 (6 bases). The CDR3 is 14 residues long. The germline V gene encodes CDR1 MDHEN and CDR2 SYDVKM. The germline V and J ends were trimmed by 2 bases and 5 bases, with 12 bases remaining between them. The CDR3 nucleotides read TGTGCCAGCAGTTTAGCAGGGAGGACGGAGACCCAGTACTTC. Encoded protein: CASSLAGRTETQYF.

The chain recombines TRBV9 with TRBJ2-3; TRBD2 matches 7 bases. The germline V gene has CDR1 SGDLS and CDR2 YYNGEE. CDR3 length: 15 residues. V was clipped by 0 bases and J by 5 bases; unmatched bases: 6. DNA for the CDR3: TGTGCCAGCAGCGTAGGCGGGAGTGGTGGAGATACGCAGTATTTT. This codes for CASSVGGSGGDTQYF.